A single sample gave rise to the 10 T cell receptor beta chains below, sequenced in a study of T-cell reconstitution after alpha-beta-depleted transplantation in children. A TCRbeta library incorporating unique molecular identifiers was prepared. One entry per CDR3 protein, called by TCRdb with MiXCR from the PCR reads. This table has approximately 640,000 distinct CDR3 sequences, around 17% appearing once. Here the sequenced sample was PBMCs from the stem cell graft donor, taken from the stem cell graft. These receptors were obtained from a human donor who donated a stem cell graft to a child with acute myeloid leukemia.

This clonotype occurred a few times. This chain joins TRBV6-5 and TRBJ1-3; D gene uncertain. V was pared by 2 bases and J by 0 bases, with 8 bases between. CDR3 length: 15 amino acids. The V gene's germline CDR1 is MNHEY and CDR2 SVGAGI. In nucleotides, the CDR3 is TGTGCCAGCAGTTACGGGGATCCCTCTGGAAACACCATATATTTT. It is translated as CASSYGDPSGNTIYF.

The CDR3 reads CASSEGVGVYSPLHF. The CDR3 bases are TGCGCCAGCAGTGAGGGGGTAGGGGTGTATTCACCCCTCCACTTT. V gene TRBV10-2 combines with J gene TRBJ1-6, with D perhaps matching TRBD1 (5 bases). The CDR3 is made up of 15 amino acids. The V gene's germline CDR1 is WSHSY and CDR2 SAAADI. The V end lost 2 bases, the J end lost 8 bases, and 13 bases lay between the germline ends.

This clonotype was observed many times. A single base separates this from a much larger clone, so it may be a read error. V is TRBV9 and J is TRBJ2-2; D unresolved. V lost 5 bases, J lost 0 bases, and 5 bases lay in between. The CDR3 extends over 13 amino acids. Germline CDR1 is SGDLS and CDR2 is YYNGEE. The CDR3, as DNA: TGTGCCAGCAGTGAACCGAACACCGGGGAGCTGTTTTTT. It specifies CASSEPNTGELFF.

The rearrangement links TRBV20-1 to TRBJ2-3; 8 bases are a match to TRBD2. V trimming: 4 bases; J trimming: 1 base; junction bases outside the gene matches: 7. This CDR3 spans 15 amino acids. Germline lookup yields CDR1 DFQATT and CDR2 SNEGSKA (reference sequence). The CDR3: CSAIKRGTRTDTQYF. As DNA, the CDR3 is TGCAGTGCTATTAAGCGGGGGACCCGCACAGATACGCAGTATTTT.

The sample holds a few counts of this clonotype. A much larger clone lies one base from this, so it may be a read error. This chain joins TRBV7-2 and TRBJ1-3, with D possibly TRBD1 on 5 matching bases. Germline values: CDR1 SGHTA, CDR2 FQGNSA. V was cut by 3 bases and J by 8 bases, with 8 bases left in between. The CDR3 contains 12 residues. The CDR3 region has the DNA TGTGCCAGCAGCTTGCAGGGACACACCATATATTTT. It specifies CASSLQGHTIYF.

This clonotype was seen repeatedly, ten times or more. The chain joins TRBV15 to TRBJ1-1; D gene ambiguous. V lost 3 bases and J 0 bases, leaving 8 bases between the germline ends. The CDR3 consists of 14 residues. The germline CDR1 and CDR2 sequences are LNHNV and YYDKDF (reference sequence). The CDR3, as DNA: TGTGCCACCAGCAGCTCTCCGGTGAACACTGAAGCTTTCTTT. Translated: CATSSSPVNTEAFF.

The sample holds many counts of this clonotype. CDR3: CATSRDAYSGNTIYF. The CDR3 nucleotides are TGTGCCACCAGCAGAGATGCTTACTCTGGAAACACCATATATTTT. This chain links TRBV15 with TRBJ1-3; D not certain. The germline V and J ends were trimmed by 0 bases and 0 bases, with 6 bases remaining between them. The CDR3 length is 15 residues. In germline, CDR1 is LNHNV, CDR2 YYDKDF (reference sequence).

The rearrangement links TRBV4-3 to TRBJ1-6; TRBD1 agrees at 7 bases. J was trimmed by 10 bases and V by 4 bases; bases with no gene match: 10. The CDR3 totals 15 residues. Per the germline V gene, CDR1 is LGHNA and CDR2 is YSLEER. CDR3 protein: CASSRYSTGESPLHF. CDR3 DNA sequence: TGCGCCAGCAGCCGATACTCAACAGGGGAATCACCCCTCCACTTT.

This clonotype appeared many times. This chain connects TRBV20-1 to TRBJ2-7, with 9 bases aligning to TRBD1. The V segment lost 3 bases and the J segment 3 bases; nucleotides outside the gene matches: 6. This CDR3 contains 14 residues. CDR1 and CDR2 (germline): DFQATT, SNEGSKA (reference sequence). The CDR3 loop is CSARGDRGFYEQYF. The CDR3 DNA sequence: TGCAGTGCTAGGGGTGACAGGGGGTTCTACGAGCAGTACTTC.

This clonotype has at least ten counts. The rearrangement links TRBV20-1 to TRBJ2-5; 8 nucleotides line up with TRBD2. The trim removed 2 bases at V and 4 bases at J, leaving 9 bases unmatched. Germline CDR1 DFQATT, CDR2 SNEGSKA (reference sequence). There are 15 residues in the CDR3. CDR3 sequence reads: CSARPGSGGRETQYF. The CDR3 DNA reads as TGCAGTGCTAGACCGGGCAGCGGGGGTCGAGAGACCCAGTACTTC.